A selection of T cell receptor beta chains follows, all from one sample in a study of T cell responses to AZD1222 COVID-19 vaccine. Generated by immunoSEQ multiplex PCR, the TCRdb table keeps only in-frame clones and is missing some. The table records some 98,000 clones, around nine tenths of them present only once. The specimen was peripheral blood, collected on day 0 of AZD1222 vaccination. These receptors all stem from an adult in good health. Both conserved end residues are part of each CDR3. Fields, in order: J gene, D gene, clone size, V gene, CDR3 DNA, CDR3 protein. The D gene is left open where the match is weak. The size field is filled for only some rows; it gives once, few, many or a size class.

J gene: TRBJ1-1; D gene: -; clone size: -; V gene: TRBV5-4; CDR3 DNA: TGTGCCAGCAGCTCAACCTTCAGGGACGCTGAAGCTTTCTTT; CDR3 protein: CASSSTFRDAEAFF
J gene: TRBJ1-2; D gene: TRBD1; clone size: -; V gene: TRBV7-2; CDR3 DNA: TGTGCCAGCAGCTTCGACAGGGGTGCCAACTATGGCTACACCTTC; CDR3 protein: CASSFDRGANYGYTF
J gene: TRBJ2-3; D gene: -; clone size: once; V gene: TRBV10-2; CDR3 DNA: TGCGCCAGCAGGGGGGCGGGGGGCACAGATACGCAGTATTTT; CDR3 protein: CASRGAGGTDTQYF
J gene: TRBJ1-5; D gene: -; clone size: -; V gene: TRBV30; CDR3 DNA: TGTGCCTGGAGTGTAGGGACCCTTGATCAGCCCCAGCATTTT; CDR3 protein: CAWSVGTLDQPQHF
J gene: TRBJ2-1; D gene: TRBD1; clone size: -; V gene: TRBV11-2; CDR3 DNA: TGTGCCAGCAGCCCCCGGACAGGGGCCGACAATGAGCAGTTCTTC; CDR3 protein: CASSPRTGADNEQFF
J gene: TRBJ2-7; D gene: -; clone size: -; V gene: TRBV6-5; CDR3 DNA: TGTGCCACTAAATCCCCAGGAACCTCCTACGAGCAGTACTTC; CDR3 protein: CATKSPGTSYEQYF
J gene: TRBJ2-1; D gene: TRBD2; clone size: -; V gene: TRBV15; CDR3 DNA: TGTGCCACCAGCAGAGTCCTGGGACTAGCCTCCTACAATGAGCAGTTCTTC; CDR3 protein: CATSRVLGLASYNEQFF
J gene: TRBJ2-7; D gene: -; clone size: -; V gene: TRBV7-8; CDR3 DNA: TGTGCCAGCAGCTGGACACTACCAGACTCCTACGAGCAGTACTTC; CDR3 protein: CASSWTLPDSYEQYF
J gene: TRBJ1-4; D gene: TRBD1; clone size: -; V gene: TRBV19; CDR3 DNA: TGTGCCAGTATCGAGACAGGGTCCCCTAATGAAAAACTGTTTTTT; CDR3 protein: CASIETGSPNEKLFF
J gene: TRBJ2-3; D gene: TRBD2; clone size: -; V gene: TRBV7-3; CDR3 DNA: TGTGCCAGCAGCTCGCTAGCGGGGGGGTCCGATACGCAGTATTTT; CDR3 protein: CASSSLAGGSDTQYF
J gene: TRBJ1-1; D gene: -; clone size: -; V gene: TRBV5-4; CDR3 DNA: TGTGCCAGCAGCTTGGAGGGCAGAAGAAACACTGAAGCTTTCTTT; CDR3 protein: CASSLEGRRNTEAFF
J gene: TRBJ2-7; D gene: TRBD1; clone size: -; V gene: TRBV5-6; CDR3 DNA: TGTGCCAGCAGCCAAACAGGGGGTGATTACGAGCAGTACTTC; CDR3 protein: CASSQTGGDYEQYF
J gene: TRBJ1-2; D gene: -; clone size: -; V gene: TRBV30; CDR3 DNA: TGTGCCTGGAGTGTCACCGTGAATGGCTACACCTTC; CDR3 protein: CAWSVTVNGYTF
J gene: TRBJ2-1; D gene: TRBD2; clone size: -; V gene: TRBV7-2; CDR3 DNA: TGTGCCAGCAGCTCGGGACTAGCGGGGGGGGTAAATGAGCAGTTCTTC; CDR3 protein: CASSSGLAGGVNEQFF
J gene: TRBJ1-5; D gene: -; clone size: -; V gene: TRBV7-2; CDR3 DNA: TGTGCCAGCAGCTTAGGGAACAGCTATAGCAATCAGCCCCAGCATTTT; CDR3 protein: CASSLGNSYSNQPQHF
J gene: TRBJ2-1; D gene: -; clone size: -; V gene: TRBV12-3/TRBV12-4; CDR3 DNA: TGTGCCAGCAGTTTTACCCGAAATGAGCAGTTCTTC; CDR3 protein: CASSFTRNEQFF
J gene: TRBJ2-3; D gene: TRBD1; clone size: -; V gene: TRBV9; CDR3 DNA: TGTGCCAGCAGCATTCGGACAGGGGCAGATACGCAGTATTTT; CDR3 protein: CASSIRTGADTQYF
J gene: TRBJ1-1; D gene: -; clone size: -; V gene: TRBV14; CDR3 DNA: TGTGCCAGCAGCCCTAACATCGGGACTGAAGCTTTCTTT; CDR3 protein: CASSPNIGTEAFF
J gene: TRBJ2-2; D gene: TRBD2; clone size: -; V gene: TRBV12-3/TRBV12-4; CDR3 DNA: TGTGCCAGCAGAAGGGGAGGGTGGGAGCTGTTTTTT; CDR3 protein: CASRRGGWELFF
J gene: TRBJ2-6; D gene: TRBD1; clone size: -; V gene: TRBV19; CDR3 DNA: TGTGCCAGTAGCCCTGGGACAGCTGGGGCCAACGTCCTGACTTTC; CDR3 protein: CASSPGTAGANVLTF
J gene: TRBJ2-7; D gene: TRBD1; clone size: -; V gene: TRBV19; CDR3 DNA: TGTGCCAGTAGTAAGGGGGCAGGGAATATCGACGAGCAGTACTTC; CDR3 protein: CASSKGAGNIDEQYF
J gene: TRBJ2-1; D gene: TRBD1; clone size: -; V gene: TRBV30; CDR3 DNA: TGTGCCTGGAGTGGTCAAACAGGGGGTGAGCAGTTCTTC; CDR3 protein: CAWSGQTGGEQFF
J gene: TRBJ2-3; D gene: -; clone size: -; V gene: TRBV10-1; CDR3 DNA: TGCGCCAGCAGTGAGAATTCGAGGGGCAGCACAGATACGCAGTATTTT; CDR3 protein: CASSENSRGSTDTQYF
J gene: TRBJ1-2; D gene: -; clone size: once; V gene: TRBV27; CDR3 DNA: TGTGCCAGCAGTTTATCGCCAGGCCTCTATGGCTACACCTTC; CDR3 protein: CASSLSPGLYGYTF
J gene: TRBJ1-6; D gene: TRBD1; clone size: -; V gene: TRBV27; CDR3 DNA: TGTGCCAGCAGAGCGGACAGGGAAGGGAATTCACCCCTCCACTTT; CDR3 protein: CASRADREGNSPLHF
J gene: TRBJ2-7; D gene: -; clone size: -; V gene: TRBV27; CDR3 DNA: TGTGCCAGCAGTTTCCTTAATGGGGGTTCCGAGCAGTACTTC; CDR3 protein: CASSFLNGGSEQYF
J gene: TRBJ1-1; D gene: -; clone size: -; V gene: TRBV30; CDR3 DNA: TGTGCCTGGAGCCCAGGGAGAGCGAACACTGAAGCTTTCTTT; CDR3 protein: CAWSPGRANTEAFF
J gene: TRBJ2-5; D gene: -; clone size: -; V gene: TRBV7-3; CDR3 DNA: TGTGCCAGCAGTCCTTTAGCGGACCAAGAGACCCAGTACTTC; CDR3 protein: CASSPLADQETQYF
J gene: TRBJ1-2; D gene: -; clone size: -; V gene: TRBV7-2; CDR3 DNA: TGTGCCAGCAGTTTTACCTCGTCCGGGACGGTCTATGGCTACACCTTC; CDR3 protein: CASSFTSSGTVYGYTF
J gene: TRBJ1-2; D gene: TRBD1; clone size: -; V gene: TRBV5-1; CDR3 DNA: TGCGCCAGCAGCCCTGGATGGGGACAGAGCTATGGCTACACCTTC; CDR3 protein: CASSPGWGQSYGYTF
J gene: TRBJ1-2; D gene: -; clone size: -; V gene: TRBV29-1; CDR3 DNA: TGCAGCGTTGATTCGGGGGGGGCGGACTATGGCTACACCTTC; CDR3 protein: CSVDSGGADYGYTF
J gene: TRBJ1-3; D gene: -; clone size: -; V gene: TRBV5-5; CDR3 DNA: TGTGCCAGCAGCTTGGTCCCCACGGACTCTGGAAACACCATATATTTT; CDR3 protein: CASSLVPTDSGNTIYF
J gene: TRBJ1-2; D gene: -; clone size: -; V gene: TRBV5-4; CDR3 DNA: TGTGCCAGCAGCTCCAGGGTGTGGGGCTACACCTTC; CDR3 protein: CASSSRVWGYTF
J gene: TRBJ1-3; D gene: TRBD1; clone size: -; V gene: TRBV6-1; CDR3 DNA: TGTGCCAGCAGTGAAGCGACAGGGAGAAACACCATATATTTT; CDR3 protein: CASSEATGRNTIYF
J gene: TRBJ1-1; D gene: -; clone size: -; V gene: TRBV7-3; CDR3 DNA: TGTGCCAGCAGCAAGGAGGCGGACACTGAAGCTTTCTTT; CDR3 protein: CASSKEADTEAFF
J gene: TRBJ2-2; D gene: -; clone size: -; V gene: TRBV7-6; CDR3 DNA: TGTGCCAGCAGCTTAGAGACAGCCCATGCCGCGAACACCGGGGAGCTGTTTTTT; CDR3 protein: CASSLETAHAANTGELFF
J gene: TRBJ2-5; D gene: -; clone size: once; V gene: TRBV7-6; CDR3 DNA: TGTGCCAGCAGCTCTAGGATGGGGGTTAGGCAAGAGACCCAGTACTTC; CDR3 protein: CASSSRMGVRQETQYF
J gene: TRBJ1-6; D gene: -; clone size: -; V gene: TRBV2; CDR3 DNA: TGTGCCACCGTAACAGGACCACAGTTTAATTCACCCCTCCACTTT; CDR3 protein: CATVTGPQFNSPLHF
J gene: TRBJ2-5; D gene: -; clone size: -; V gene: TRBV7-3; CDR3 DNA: TGTGCCAGCAGCTTATCGGGGGGCTTTGTTGAGACCCAGTACTTC; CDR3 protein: CASSLSGGFVETQYF
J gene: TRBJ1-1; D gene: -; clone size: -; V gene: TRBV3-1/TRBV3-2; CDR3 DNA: TGTGCCAGCAGTTATTACAGGGACTTTGAAGCTTTCTTT; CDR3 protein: CASSYYRDFEAFF
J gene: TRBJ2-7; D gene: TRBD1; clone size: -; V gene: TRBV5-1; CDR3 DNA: TGCGCCAGCAGCCTGATAGGGGACAGGTGGGGAAGCGAGCAGTACTTC; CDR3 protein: CASSLIGDRWGSEQYF
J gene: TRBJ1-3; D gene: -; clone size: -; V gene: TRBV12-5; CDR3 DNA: TGTGCTAGTGGTTTCCTAGCTAACACCATATATTTT; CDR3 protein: CASGFLANTIYF
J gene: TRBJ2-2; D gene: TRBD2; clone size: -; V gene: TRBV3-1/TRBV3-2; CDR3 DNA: TGTGCCAGCAGCCGTCCGGGACTAGCGGGCCGAGCCGGGGAGCTGTTTTTT; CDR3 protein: CASSRPGLAGRAGELFF
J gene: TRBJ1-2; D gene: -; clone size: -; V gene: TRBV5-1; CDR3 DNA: TGCGCCAGCAGCTTGACCGGTCAGGGGTCTGCGGGCTACACCTTC; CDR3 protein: CASSLTGQGSAGYTF
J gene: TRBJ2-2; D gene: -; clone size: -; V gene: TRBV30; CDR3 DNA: TGTGCCTGCAGAGACCGGTCGGGTCGGAGCACCGGGGAGCTGTTTTTT; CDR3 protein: CACRDRSGRSTGELFF
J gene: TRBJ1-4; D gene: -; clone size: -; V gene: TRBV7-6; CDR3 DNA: TGTGCCAGCAGCTCACAGGGACCCCGCGCAACTAATGAAAAACTGTTTTTT; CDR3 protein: CASSSQGPRATNEKLFF
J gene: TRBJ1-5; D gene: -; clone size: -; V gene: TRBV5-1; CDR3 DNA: TGCGCCAGCAGCTTGGACAGTCATCAGCCCCAGCATTTT; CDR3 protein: CASSLDSHQPQHF
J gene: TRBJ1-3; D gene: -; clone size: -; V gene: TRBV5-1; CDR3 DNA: TGCGCCAGCAGCTTGTGGTCGGTCTCTGGAAACACCATATATTTT; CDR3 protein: CASSLWSVSGNTIYF
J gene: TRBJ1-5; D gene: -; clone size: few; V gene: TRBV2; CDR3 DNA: TGTGCCAGCATAAGTGTTCAGGGTTTACCCCAGCATTTT; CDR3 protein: CASISVQGLPQHF
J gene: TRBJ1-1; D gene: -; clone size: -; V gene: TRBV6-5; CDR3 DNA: TGTGCCAGCAGGGGGGCCGGGGCCACGAACACTGAAGCTTTCTTT; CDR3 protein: CASRGAGATNTEAFF
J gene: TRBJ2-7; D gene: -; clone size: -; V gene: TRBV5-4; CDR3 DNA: TGTGCCAGCAGCTTGGGTAGCGGACCCTCGGTGTTAGAGCAGTACTTC; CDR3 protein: CASSLGSGPSVLEQYF
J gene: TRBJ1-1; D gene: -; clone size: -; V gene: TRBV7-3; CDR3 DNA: TGTGCCAGCAGCCCACGGGACATTAGGTTGGGCACTGAAGCTTTCTTT; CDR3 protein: CASSPRDIRLGTEAFF
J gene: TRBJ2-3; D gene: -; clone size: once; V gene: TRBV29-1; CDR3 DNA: TGCAGCGCCGACAGTGTTGCTACGCAGTATTTT; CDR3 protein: CSADSVATQYF
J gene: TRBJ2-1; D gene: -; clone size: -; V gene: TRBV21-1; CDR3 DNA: TGTGCCAGCAGCTCCCAGGGACAGCCGAGCTCCTACAATGAGCAGTTCTTC; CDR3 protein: CASSSQGQPSSYNEQFF